The present entry profiles one T cell receptor (beta chain) with its context. Its cognate antigen is unknown. TCRdb recomputed calls from the 5' RACE reads with MiXCR, one row per CDR3 protein. The sample shows about 120,000 distinct CDR3 sequences, 22% of them seen only once. Trimming pared 2 bases from V and 8 bases from J, leaving 9 bases between. The CDR3 has 12 residues. This entry belongs to a study of T-cell memory formation after mild COVID-19. Whole-study results and caveats: Researchers report contracting CD4+ clones mostly in CM and EM, with CD8+ clones in EMRA. Second-wave clones peaking on day 37 lacked confirmed SARS-CoV-2 specificity. CD4/CD8 balance held among clones contracting day 15 to 85, and later expanders leaned CD4+.

The chain carries TRBV12-3 or TRBV12-4 and TRBJ1-1; D is possibly TRBD1 (6 bases). The TCR sequence derives from a man between 18 and 29 years old who had mild COVID-19 (a few samples of this study predate the infection). Cell type and time point are not known. Sequenced sample: PBMCs or a T cell subset sorted from them (not recorded which). Written as DNA, the CDR3 is TGTGCCAGCAGTTTACCGGGACAAGAAGCTTTCTTT. It translates to CASSLPGQEAFF.